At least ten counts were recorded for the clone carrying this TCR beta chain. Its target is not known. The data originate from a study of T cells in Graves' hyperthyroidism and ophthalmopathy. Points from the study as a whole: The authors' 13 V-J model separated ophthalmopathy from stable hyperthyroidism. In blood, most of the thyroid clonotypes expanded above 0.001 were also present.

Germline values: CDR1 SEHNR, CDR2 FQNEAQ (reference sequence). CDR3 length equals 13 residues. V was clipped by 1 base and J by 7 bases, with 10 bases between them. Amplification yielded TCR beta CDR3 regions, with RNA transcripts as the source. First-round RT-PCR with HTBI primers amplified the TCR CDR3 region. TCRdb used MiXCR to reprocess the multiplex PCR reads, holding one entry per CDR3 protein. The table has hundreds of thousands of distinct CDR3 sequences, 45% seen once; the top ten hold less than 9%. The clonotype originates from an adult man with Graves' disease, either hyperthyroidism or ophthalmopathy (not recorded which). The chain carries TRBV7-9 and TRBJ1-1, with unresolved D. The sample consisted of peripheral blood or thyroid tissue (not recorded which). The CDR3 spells CASSLVVGNEAFF. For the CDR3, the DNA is TGTGCCAGCAGCTTAGTGGTCGGTAATGAAGCTTTCTTT.